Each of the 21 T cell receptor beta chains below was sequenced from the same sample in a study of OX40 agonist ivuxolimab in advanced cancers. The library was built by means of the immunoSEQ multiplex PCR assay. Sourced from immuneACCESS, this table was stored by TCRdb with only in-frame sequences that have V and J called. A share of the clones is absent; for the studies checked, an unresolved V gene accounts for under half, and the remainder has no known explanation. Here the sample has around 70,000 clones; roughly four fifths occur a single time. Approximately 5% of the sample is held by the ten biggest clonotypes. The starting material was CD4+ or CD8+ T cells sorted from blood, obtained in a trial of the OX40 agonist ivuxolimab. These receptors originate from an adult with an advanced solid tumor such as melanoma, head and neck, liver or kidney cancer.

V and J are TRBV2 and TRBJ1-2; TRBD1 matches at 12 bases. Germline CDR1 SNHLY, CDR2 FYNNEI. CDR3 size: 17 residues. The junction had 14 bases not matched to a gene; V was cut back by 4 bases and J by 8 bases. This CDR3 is CASSAQRGTGGWPGYTF. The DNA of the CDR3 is TGTGCCAGCAGTGCGCAACGAGGGACAGGGGGCTGGCCGGGCTACACCTTC.

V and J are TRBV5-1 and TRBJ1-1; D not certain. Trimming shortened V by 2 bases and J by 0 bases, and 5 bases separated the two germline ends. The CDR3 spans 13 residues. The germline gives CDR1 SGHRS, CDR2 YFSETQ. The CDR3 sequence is CASSFDMNTEAFF. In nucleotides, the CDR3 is TGCGCCAGCAGCTTCGATATGAACACTGAAGCTTTCTTT.

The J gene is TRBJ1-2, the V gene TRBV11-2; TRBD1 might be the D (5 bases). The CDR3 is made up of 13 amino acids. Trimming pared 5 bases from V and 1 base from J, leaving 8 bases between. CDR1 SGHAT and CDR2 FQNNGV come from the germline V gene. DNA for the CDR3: TGTGCCAGCAGCCAGGGTTTTAACTATGGCTACACCTTC. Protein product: CASSQGFNYGYTF.

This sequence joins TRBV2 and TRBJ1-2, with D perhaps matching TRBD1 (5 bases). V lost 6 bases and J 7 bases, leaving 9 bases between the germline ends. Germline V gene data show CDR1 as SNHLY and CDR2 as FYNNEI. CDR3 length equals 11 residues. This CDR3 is CASRQDSGYTF. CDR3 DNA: TGTGCCAGCAGACAGGACTCTGGCTACACCTTC.

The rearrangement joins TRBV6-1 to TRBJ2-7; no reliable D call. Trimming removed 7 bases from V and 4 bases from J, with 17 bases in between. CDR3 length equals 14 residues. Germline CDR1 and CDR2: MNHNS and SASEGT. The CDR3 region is CASTRAAMGYEQYF. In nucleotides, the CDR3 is TGTGCCAGCACAAGGGCAGCGATGGGTTACGAGCAGTACTTC.

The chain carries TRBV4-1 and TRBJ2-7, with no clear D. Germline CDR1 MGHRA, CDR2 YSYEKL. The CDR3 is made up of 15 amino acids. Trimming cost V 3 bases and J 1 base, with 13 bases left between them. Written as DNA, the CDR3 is TGCGCCAGCAGCCAGAACCCCCAGGTGTCCTACGAGCAGTACTTC. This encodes CASSQNPQVSYEQYF.

The CDR3 region is CAISAGQPLQETQYF. DNA for the CDR3: TGTGCCATCAGTGCTGGACAGCCACTCCAAGAGACCCAGTACTTC. This chain connects TRBV10-3 to TRBJ2-5; tentative D call: TRBD1 (6 bases). The CDR3 spans 15 residues. Germline V lookup: CDR1 ENHRY, CDR2 SYGVKD. Trimming took 4 bases from V and 1 from J, leaving 13 bases between them.

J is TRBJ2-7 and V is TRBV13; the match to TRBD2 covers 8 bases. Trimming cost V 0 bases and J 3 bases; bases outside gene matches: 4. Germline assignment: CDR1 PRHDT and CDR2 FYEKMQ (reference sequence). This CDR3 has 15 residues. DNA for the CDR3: TGTGCCAGCAGCTTAGGCCGGGGGGGTATCTACGAGCAGTACTTC. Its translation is CASSLGRGGIYEQYF.

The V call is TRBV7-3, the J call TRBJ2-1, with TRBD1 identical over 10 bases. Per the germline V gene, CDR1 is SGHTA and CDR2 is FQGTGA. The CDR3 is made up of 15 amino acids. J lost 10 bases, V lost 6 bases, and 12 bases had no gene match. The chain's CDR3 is CASRDRDRGPAEQFF. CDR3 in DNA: TGTGCCAGCAGAGACCGGGACAGGGGACCGGCAGAGCAGTTCTTC.

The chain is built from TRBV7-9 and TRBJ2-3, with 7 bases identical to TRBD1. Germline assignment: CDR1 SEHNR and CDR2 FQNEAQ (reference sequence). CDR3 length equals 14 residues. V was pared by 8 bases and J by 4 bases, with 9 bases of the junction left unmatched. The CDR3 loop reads CASLTGAVSDTQYF. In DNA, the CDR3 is TGTGCCAGCCTAACAGGGGCAGTTTCAGATACGCAGTATTTT.

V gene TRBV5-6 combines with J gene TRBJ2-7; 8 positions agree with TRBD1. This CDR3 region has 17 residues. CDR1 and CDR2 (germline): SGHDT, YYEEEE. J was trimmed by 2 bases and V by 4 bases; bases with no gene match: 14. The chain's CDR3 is CASSPGIQGGYTYEQYF. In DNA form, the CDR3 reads TGTGCCAGCAGCCCCGGGATACAGGGGGGCTATACCTACGAGCAGTACTTC.

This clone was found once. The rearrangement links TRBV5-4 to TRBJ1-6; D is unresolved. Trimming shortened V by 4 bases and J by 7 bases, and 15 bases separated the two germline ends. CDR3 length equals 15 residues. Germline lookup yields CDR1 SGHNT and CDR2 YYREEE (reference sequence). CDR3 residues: CASSLEFGSNSPLHF. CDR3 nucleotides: TGTGCCAGCAGCCTGGAATTCGGCAGCAATTCACCCCTCCACTTT.

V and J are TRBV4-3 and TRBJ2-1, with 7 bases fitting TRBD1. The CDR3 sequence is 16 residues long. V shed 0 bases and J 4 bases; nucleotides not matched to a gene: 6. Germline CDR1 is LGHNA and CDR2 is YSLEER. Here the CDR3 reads CASSQEGTVQYNEQFF. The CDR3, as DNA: TGCGCCAGCAGCCAAGAAGGGACAGTCCAGTACAATGAGCAGTTCTTC.

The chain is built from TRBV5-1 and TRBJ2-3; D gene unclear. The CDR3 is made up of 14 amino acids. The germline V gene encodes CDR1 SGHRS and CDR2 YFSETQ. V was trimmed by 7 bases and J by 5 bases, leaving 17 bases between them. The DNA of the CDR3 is TGCGCCAGCCGGCTTTCAGGAGATAAAGATACGCAGTATTTT. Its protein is CASRLSGDKDTQYF.

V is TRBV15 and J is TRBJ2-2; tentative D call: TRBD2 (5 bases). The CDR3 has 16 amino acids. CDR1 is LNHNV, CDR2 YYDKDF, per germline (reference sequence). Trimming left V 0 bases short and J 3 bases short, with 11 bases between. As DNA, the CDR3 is TGTGCCACCAGCAGAGATCGGGGTGGGGACACCGGGGAGCTGTTTTTT. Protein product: CATSRDRGGDTGELFF.

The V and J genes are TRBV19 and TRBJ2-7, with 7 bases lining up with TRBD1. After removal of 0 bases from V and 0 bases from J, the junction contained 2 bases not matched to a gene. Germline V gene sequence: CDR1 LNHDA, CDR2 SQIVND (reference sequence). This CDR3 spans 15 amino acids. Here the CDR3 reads CASSIEGQHSYEQYF. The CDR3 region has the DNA TGTGCCAGTAGTATAGAGGGACAGCACTCCTACGAGCAGTACTTC.

The CDR3 bases are TGTGCCAGCAGCTTCAGCTCCTACAATGAGCAGTTCTTC. Residues: CASSFSSYNEQFF. The chain joins TRBV6-1 to TRBJ2-1; D is unresolved. The CDR3 consists of 13 residues. V lost 6 bases and J 0 bases, leaving 6 bases between the germline ends. The germline V gene encodes CDR1 MNHNS and CDR2 SASEGT.

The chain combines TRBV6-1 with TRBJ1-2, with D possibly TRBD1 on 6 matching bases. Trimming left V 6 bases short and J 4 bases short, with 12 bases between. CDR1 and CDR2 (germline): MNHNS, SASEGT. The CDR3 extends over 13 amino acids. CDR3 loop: CASRGDIIYGYTF. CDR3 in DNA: TGTGCCAGCAGGGGGGACATTATCTATGGCTACACCTTC.

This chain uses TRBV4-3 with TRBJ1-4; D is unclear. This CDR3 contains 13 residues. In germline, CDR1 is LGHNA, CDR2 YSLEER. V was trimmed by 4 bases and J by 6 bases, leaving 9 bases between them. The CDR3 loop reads CASSRAADEKLFF. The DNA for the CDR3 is TGCGCCAGCAGCCGAGCAGCAGATGAAAAACTGTTTTTT.

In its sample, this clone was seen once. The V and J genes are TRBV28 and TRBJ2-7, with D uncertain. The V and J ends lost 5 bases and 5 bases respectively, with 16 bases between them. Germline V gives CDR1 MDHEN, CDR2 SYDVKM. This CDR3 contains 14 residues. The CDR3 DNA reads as TGTGCCAGCAGTCACGGGCGATTGATCGACGAGCAGTACTTC. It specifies CASSHGRLIDEQYF.

DNA of the CDR3: TGTGCCAGCAAATTACTAGCGGGGGACCGTGGGGAGCAGTTCTTC. It is translated as CASKLLAGDRGEQFF. The genes are TRBV6-6 and TRBJ2-1; 11 bases fit TRBD2. CDR1 and CDR2 (germline): MNHNY, SVGAGI (reference sequence). After removal of 7 bases from V and 10 bases from J, the junction contained 12 bases not matched to a gene. The CDR3 extends over 15 amino acids.